These T cell receptor beta chains were read from a single sample in a study of shared clonotypes between healthy human individuals. This table comes from immunoSEQ multiplex PCR, and its TCRdb copy is limited to in-frame clones, with some not included. The table has over a million clones, 96% seen once. Material: naive CD4+ T cells sorted from blood. Receptors originate from a man aged 25 to 40 in good health. The CDR3 runs from the conserved cysteine through the conserved F or W. D genes are given only for firm matches. Not all rows give a size; the values are once, few, many and, for expanded clones, a class.

TRBJ1-2 . TRBV5-8 once TGTGCCAGCAGCACCCGGGACCTCTATGGCTACACCTTC CASSTRDLYGYTF
TRBJ1-2 TRBD1 TRBV5-1 . TGCGCCAGCAGCTTGGCAGGGACAGGGCTATTGGATGGCTACACCTTC CASSLAGTGLLDGYTF
TRBJ2-3 . TRBV27 few TGTGCCAGCAGTTCCCCAGATACGCAGTATTTT CASSSPDTQYF
TRBJ2-2 . TRBV9 . TGTGCCAGCAGCCATTTTACCGGGGAGCTGTTTTTT CASSHFTGELFF
TRBJ2-7 . TRBV28 once TGTGCCAGCAGCCCACGCTCCTACGAGCAGTACTTC CASSPRSYEQYF
TRBJ2-3 TRBD2 TRBV5-4 . TGTGCCAGCACCTCAGCCCTAGCGGGAGGAGGGACAGATACGCAGTATTTT CASTSALAGGGTDTQYF
TRBJ2-3 . TRBV5-5 . TGTGCCAGCAGCTTTGGGTTGCAGGGAGATACGCAGTATTTT CASSFGLQGDTQYF
TRBJ2-7 TRBD2 TRBV5-5 . TGTGCCAGCAGCTTGGCGGCTAGCGGAGACCCCTACGAGCAGTACTTC CASSLAASGDPYEQYF
TRBJ2-1 TRBD2 TRBV28 . TGTGCCAGCAGTCCCCTCAGCGGGAGGGTATATGAGCAGTTCTTC CASSPLSGRVYEQFF
TRBJ2-1 TRBD2 TRBV5-1 . TGCGCCAGCAGCTTGGGGGTGGCTAGCGGGAGCAATGAGCAGTTCTTC CASSLGVASGSNEQFF
TRBJ2-7 . TRBV28 . TGTGCCAGCAGCCCCGGGCAGGGGTTGAGCTACGAGCAGTACTTC CASSPGQGLSYEQYF
TRBJ2-1 . TRBV10-3 . TGTGCCATCGGCAGCCCAGGTTCTAACAATGAGCAGTTCTTC CAIGSPGSNNEQFF
TRBJ2-5 . TRBV7-9 . TGTGCCAGCAGCTTCGAGACTGGAGAGACCCAGTACTTC CASSFETGETQYF
TRBJ2-7 . TRBV28 . TGTGCCAGCAGGGAGGGGTTCGAGCAGTACTTC CASREGFEQYF
TRBJ2-4 . TRBV15 . TGTGCCACCAGCAGAGCGGCAGGGGCAAACATTCAGTACTTC CATSRAAGANIQYF
TRBJ1-5 . TRBV27 . TGTGCCAGCAGCCCCATGAGCACGTATAGCAATCAGCCCCAGCATTTT CASSPMSTYSNQPQHF
TRBJ2-1 . TRBV9 . TGTGCCAGCAGCGCCGTAGGGGAACCGGGTGAGCAGTTCTTC CASSAVGEPGEQFF
TRBJ2-3 TRBD1 TRBV27 . TGTGCCAGCAGTACGACAGGGAGCACGATGAGGCAGTATTTT CASSTTGSTMRQYF
TRBJ2-7 TRBD2 TRBV28 . TGTGCCAGCAGTTTATCTAGCGGGAGAATCTACGAGCAGTACTTC CASSLSSGRIYEQYF
TRBJ2-1 TRBD2 TRBV9 . TGTGCCAGCAGCCGGGAGGGGGTATTCACCTATCGATACAATGAGCAGTTCTTC CASSREGVFTYRYNEQFF
TRBJ2-3 . TRBV7-9 . TGTGCCAGCAGCTTACAGTTGACGGGAGTAGGGGATACGCAGTATTTT CASSLQLTGVGDTQYF
TRBJ2-2 TRBD2 TRBV11-3 . TGTGCCAGCAAAAGCGGGAGCAACACCGGGGAGCTGTTTTTT CASKSGSNTGELFF
TRBJ2-5 TRBD1 TRBV10-3 . TGTGCCATCAGTGAGGTGGCAGGGGGAGAGACCCAGTACTTC CAISEVAGGETQYF
TRBJ2-3 TRBD2 TRBV25-1 . TGTGCCAGCGGGAGGGGTACGCAGTATTTT CASGRGTQYF
TRBJ1-2 . TRBV5-4 . TGTGCCAGCAGCTTGCACAGCAACAACTATGGCTACACCTTC CASSLHSNNYGYTF
TRBJ2-7 . TRBV18 once TGTGCCAGCTCACCCGCAGGGTGGCGGCTTACCTACGAGCAGTACTTC CASSPAGWRLTYEQYF
TRBJ2-4 . TRBV6-6 . TGTGCCAGCAGTCTTCAAAACATTCAGTACTTC CASSLQNIQYF
TRBJ1-1 . TRBV18 . TGTGCCAGCTCACATGGGGTGAACACTGAAGCTTTCTTT CASSHGVNTEAFF
TRBJ2-1 . TRBV7-2 . TGTGCCAGCAGCCTACAGGGAACCTACAATGAGCAGTTCTTC CASSLQGTYNEQFF
TRBJ2-7 . TRBV28 . TGTGCCAGCAGTTTATTGGAGGGGGCGAGGTACTTC CASSLLEGARYF
TRBJ2-7 TRBD2 TRBV5-1 . TGCGCCAGCAGCCCTCTAGGGACTATTGACGAGCAGTACTTC CASSPLGTIDEQYF
TRBJ2-1 TRBD2 TRBV7-2 . TGTGCCAGCAGCTTTGGGGCTAGCGGGAGTATGGAGCAGTTCTTC CASSFGASGSMEQFF
TRBJ2-3 . TRBV5-8 . TGTGCCAGCAGAAAGACCGGGGGCACAGATACGCAGTATTTT CASRKTGGTDTQYF
TRBJ2-2 . TRBV19 . TGTGCCAGTAGTACTCAGGAAGCCACCGGGGAGCTGTTTTTT CASSTQEATGELFF
TRBJ2-6 . TRBV1 . TGCACCAGCAGTCGGGCCAACGTCCTGACTTTC CTSSRANVLTF
TRBJ2-7 . TRBV28 . TGTGCCAGCAGTTTAAAAGGAGGAAACTACGAGCAGTACTTC CASSLKGGNYEQYF
TRBJ2-1 TRBD2 TRBV9 . TGTGCCAGCAGCTTAATACCCGGGACTAGCGGAAATGAGCAGTTCTTC CASSLIPGTSGNEQFF
TRBJ2-7 . TRBV5-1 . TGCGCCAGCAGCTTGGCGGGCGGACTTTTTACAACCTACGAGCAGTACTTC CASSLAGGLFTTYEQYF
TRBJ2-1 . TRBV9 . TGTGCCAGCAGCCTCGTGGGTGGAGGGGGGAATGAGCAGTTCTTC CASSLVGGGGNEQFF
TRBJ1-2 . TRBV5-1 . TGCGCCAGCAGCTTGGGGTGGGGGGTAGCTAACTATGGCTACACCTTC CASSLGWGVANYGYTF
TRBJ2-7 . TRBV4-3 . TGCGCCAGCAGCCAAGGAGACGTCCGGGGCTACGAGCAGTACTTC CASSQGDVRGYEQYF
TRBJ2-3 TRBD2 TRBV15 . TGTGCCACCAGCAGACCGGCGCGGGAGACCACAGATACGCAGTATTTT CATSRPARETTDTQYF
TRBJ2-3 . TRBV28 . TGTGCCAGCAGCCCCAGAACAGGGCTAACAGATACGCAGTATTTT CASSPRTGLTDTQYF